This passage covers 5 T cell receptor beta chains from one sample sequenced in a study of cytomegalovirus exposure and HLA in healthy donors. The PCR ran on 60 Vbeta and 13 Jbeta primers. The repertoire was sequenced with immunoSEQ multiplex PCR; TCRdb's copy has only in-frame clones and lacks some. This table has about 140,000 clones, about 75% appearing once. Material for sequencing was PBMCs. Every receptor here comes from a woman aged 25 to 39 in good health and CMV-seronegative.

The CDR3 nucleotides are TGTGCCACCAGCACTCGAAAACAGGGTAGGGTGGGCGAGCAGTACGTC. Amino acid sequence: CATSTRKQGRVGEQYV. V and J are TRBV15 and TRBJ2-7; possibly TRBD1 for D (6 bases). This CDR3 spans 16 amino acids. In germline, CDR1 is LNHNV, CDR2 YYDKDF (reference sequence). Trimming took off 4 bases at V and 6 bases at J, with 22 bases between the two ends.

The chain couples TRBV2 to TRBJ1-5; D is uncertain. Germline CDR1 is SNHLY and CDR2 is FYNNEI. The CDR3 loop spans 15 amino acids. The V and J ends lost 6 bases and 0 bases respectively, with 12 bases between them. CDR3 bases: TGTGCCAGCAGGAGGGAGGTTGTTAGCAATCAGCCCCAGCATTTT. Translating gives CASRREVVSNQPQHF.

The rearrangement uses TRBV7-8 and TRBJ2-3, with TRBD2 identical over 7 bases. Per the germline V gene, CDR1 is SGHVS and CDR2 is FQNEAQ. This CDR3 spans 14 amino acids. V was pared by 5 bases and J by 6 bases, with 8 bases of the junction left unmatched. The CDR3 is CASSLGLGGDTQYF. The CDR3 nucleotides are TGTGCCAGCAGCCTCGGGTTGGGGGGGGATACGCAGTATTTT.

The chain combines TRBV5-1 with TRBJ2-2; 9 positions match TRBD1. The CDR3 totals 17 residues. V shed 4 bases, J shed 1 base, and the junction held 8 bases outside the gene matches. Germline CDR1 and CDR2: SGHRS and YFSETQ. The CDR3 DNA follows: TGCGCCAGCAGCCACGACAGGGGGGCACTGAACACCGGGGAGCTGTTTTTT. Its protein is CASSHDRGALNTGELFF.

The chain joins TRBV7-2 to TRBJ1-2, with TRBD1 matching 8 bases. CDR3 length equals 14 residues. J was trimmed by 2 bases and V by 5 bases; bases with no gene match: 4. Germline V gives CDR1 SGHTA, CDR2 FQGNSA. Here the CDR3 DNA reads TGTGCCAGCAGCCTGGACAGGGCAAACTATGGCTACACCTTC. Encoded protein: CASSLDRANYGYTF.